One sample yielded the 5 T cell receptor beta chains listed below, sequenced in a study of response to subunit inactivated influenza vaccine. TCRdb re-derived calls from the RT-PCR reads in MiXCR, one entry per CDR3 protein. The sample lists some 500,000 distinct CDR3 sequences; roughly 23% were seen once. Specimen: CD4+ T cells sorted from PBMCs, collected around 5 days after vaccination. Every receptor here comes from a man in his fifties who received an inactivated influenza vaccine.

The V and J genes are TRBV7-2 and TRBJ1-5; no clear D. The CDR3 is made up of 14 amino acids. In germline, CDR1 is SGHTA, CDR2 FQGNSA. V was cut by 1 base and J by 7 bases, with 11 bases left in between. CDR3: CASSLGARPQPQHF. CDR3 in DNA: TGTGCCAGCAGCTTAGGGGCCCGGCCCCAGCCCCAGCATTTT.

This clonotype turned up a few times. The rearrangement links TRBV12-3 or TRBV12-4 to TRBJ2-2, with D maybe TRBD1 (6 bases). There are 15 residues in the CDR3. V was clipped by 7 bases and J by 3 bases, with 15 bases between them. The CDR3 nucleotides read TGTGCCAGCATACTGGGGGCGCGAGACACCGGGGAGCTGTTTTTT. Translated, it gives CASILGARDTGELFF.

J is TRBJ2-2 and V is TRBV9; D is tentatively TRBD1 or TRBD2 (5 bases each). The CDR3 sequence is 15 residues long. Trimming removed 6 bases at V and 5 bases at J, with 17 bases between. In germline, CDR1 is SGDLS, CDR2 YYNGEE. This chain's CDR3 is CASNTGTVRTGELFF. The CDR3 nucleotides are TGTGCCAGCAACACCGGGACGGTGAGGACCGGGGAGCTGTTTTTT.

This sequence joins TRBV20-1 and TRBJ2-1; a weak D match, TRBD2 (6 bases). V lost 5 bases, J lost 3 bases, and 11 bases lay in between. CDR3 length equals 13 residues. Germline V gene sequence: CDR1 DFQATT, CDR2 SNEGSKA (reference sequence). In DNA, the CDR3 is TGCAGTGCTGGCCCGCGGGGCTACAATGAGCAGTTCTTC. Translated, it gives CSAGPRGYNEQFF.

J is TRBJ2-3 and V is TRBV20-1; 8 bases line up with TRBD2. CDR3 length equals 16 residues. Per germline, CDR1 DFQATT and CDR2 SNEGSKA (reference sequence). V shed 5 bases and J 2 bases; nucleotides not matched to a gene: 12. The CDR3 DNA reads TGCAGTGCTCCCCAAGGGCCTAGCGGGTACACAGATACGCAGTATTTT. Amino acid sequence: CSAPQGPSGYTDTQYF.